These 23 T cell receptor beta chains were all obtained from the same sample, sequenced in a study of T cells in localized non-small cell lung cancer. TCRdb keeps only in-frame clones here, not all; method: immunoSEQ multiplex PCR. This sample has 30,000 to 35,000 clones, with 93% found just once. The sequenced sample was peripheral blood, obtained before any cancer treatment. These receptors all come from an older female donor with stage I lung adenocarcinoma.

This chain joins TRBV28 and TRBJ2-1, with TRBD2 as a possible D gene (6 bases). This CDR3 comprises 12 residues. Trimming pared 6 bases from V and 4 bases from J, leaving 7 bases between. Germline V lookup: CDR1 MDHEN, CDR2 SYDVKM. Written as DNA, the CDR3 is TGTGCCAGCAGCGGGGGATACAATGAGCAGTTCTTC. Protein product: CASSGGYNEQFF.

This clone has just one count. This chain links TRBV9 with TRBJ2-7; 7 bases align to TRBD1. Germline trimming cut 3 bases from V and 6 bases from J; bases unmatched to any gene: 6. There are 13 residues in the CDR3. Germline loops: CDR1 SGDLS, CDR2 YYNGEE. CDR3 DNA sequence: TGTGCCAGCAGCGCCCGGGACAGCAGCGAGCAGTACTTC. This sequence encodes CASSARDSSEQYF.

Written as DNA, the CDR3 is TGTGCCAGCAGAAAAGCGGGGACAGGGGACTATGGCTACACCTTC. This codes for CASRKAGTGDYGYTF. The gene calls are TRBV7-2 and TRBJ1-2; 10 bases are a match to TRBD1. CDR3 size: 15 residues. Germline CDR1 reads SGHTA; CDR2 reads FQGNSA. After removal of 6 bases from V and 3 bases from J, the junction contained 7 bases not matched to a gene.

This chain connects TRBV19 to TRBJ1-1; possible D gene TRBD1, 6 bases. V shed 7 bases and J shed 4 bases, with 19 bases lying between them. CDR1 LNHDA and CDR2 SQIVND come from the germline V gene (reference sequence). The CDR3 loop spans 15 amino acids. Here the CDR3 DNA reads TGTGCCAGTACCAGCACTACAGGGTCGGTCACTGAAGCTTTCTTT. It specifies CASTSTTGSVTEAFF.

The rearrangement uses TRBV28 and TRBJ2-1; D is perhaps TRBD2 (5 bases). V lost 5 bases to trimming and J lost 4 bases, with 18 bases between them. This CDR3 is built from 16 residues. In germline, CDR1 is MDHEN, CDR2 SYDVKM. CDR3 DNA sequence: TGTGCCAGCAGTGCCGGGGTTCTTGGTGGGTACAATGAGCAGTTCTTC. Protein sequence: CASSAGVLGGYNEQFF.

The V gene is TRBV4-3, the J gene TRBJ2-3; TRBD1 or TRBD2 may be the D gene (5 bases each). This CDR3 spans 15 amino acids. Germline V lookup: CDR1 LGHNA, CDR2 YSLEER. Trimming stripped 1 base from V and 3 bases from J, with 11 bases between. CDR3 coding DNA: TGCGCCAGCAGCCAAGGAGGGGTGCGGACAGATACGCAGTATTTT. Amino acids: CASSQGGVRTDTQYF.

The V and J genes are TRBV5-8 and TRBJ1-2; TRBD1 matches 7 bases. This CDR3 has 13 amino acids. With 5 bases clipped from V and 0 bases from J, the junction kept 1 base outside the gene matches. Germline CDR1 and CDR2: SGHTS and YDEGEE. The CDR3 nucleotides read TGTGCCAGCAGGGACAGGACTAACTATGGCTACACCTTC. Its protein is CASRDRTNYGYTF. The entire variable domain, with the rest obtained from reference TRBV5-8 and TRBJ1-2, is as follows: EAGVTQSPTHLIKTRGQQATLRCSPISGHTSVYWYQQALGLGLQFLLWYDEGEERNRGNFPPRFSGRQFPNYSSELNVNALELEDSALYLCASRDRTNYGYTFGSGTRLTVV.

The chain carries TRBV19 and TRBJ2-7; the D call may be TRBD1 or TRBD2 (6 bases each). Germline V CDR1 and CDR2: LNHDA, SQIVND (reference sequence). V gave up 0 bases and J gave up 7 bases, with 13 bases separating them. The length of the CDR3 is 14 residues. This chain's CDR3 is CASSIEDRRGEQYF. The CDR3 DNA reads TGTGCCAGTAGTATAGAGGACCGGAGGGGGGAGCAGTACTTC.

The chain combines TRBV13 with TRBJ2-6; D possibly corresponds to TRBD1 (6 bases). The CDR3 covers 17 residues. V dropped 6 bases and J dropped 2 bases, with 17 bases sitting between them. Germline CDR1 and CDR2: PRHDT and FYEKMQ (reference sequence). CDR3 in amino acids: CASSRRDDRTGANVLTF. Here the CDR3 DNA reads TGTGCCAGCAGTCGTCGCGATGACAGGACTGGGGCCAACGTCCTGACTTTC.

The V call is TRBV9, the J call TRBJ1-1; tentative D call: TRBD1 (5 bases). The CDR3 spans 11 residues. The germline CDR1 and CDR2 sequences are SGDLS and YYNGEE. CDR3 sequence (DNA): TGTTGGACATCGGAGGCCACTGAAGCTTTCTTT. Amino acids: CWTSEATEAFF.

The chain joins TRBV18 to TRBJ1-1; D perhaps matches TRBD1 (6 bases). V dropped 3 bases and J dropped 1 base, with 12 bases sitting between them. CDR1 is KGHSH, CDR2 LQKENI, per germline. The CDR3 is 15 amino acids. The CDR3 loop reads CASSPNQGQNTEAFF. The CDR3 nucleotides are TGTGCCAGCTCACCTAACCAGGGACAGAACACTGAAGCTTTCTTT.

The DNA of the CDR3 is TGTGCCAGCAGTTACTCGGGGACAGATACGCAGTATTTT. Protein: CASSYSGTDTQYF. The rearrangement links TRBV6-5 to TRBJ2-3; no reliable D call. V was trimmed by 0 bases and J by 3 bases, leaving 4 bases between them. This CDR3 comprises 13 residues. The germline V gene has CDR1 MNHEY and CDR2 SVGAGI.

The CDR3 spells CAISDKTGGGQYGYTF. DNA for the CDR3: TGTGCCATCAGTGATAAAACAGGGGGCGGTCAGTATGGCTACACCTTC. The gene calls are TRBV10-3 and TRBJ1-2, with 9 bases identical to TRBD1. Trimming removed 3 bases from V and 5 bases from J; junction bases left unmatched: 10. The CDR3 extends over 16 amino acids. Germline V gene lookup returns CDR1 ENHRY and CDR2 SYGVKD.

The V and J genes are TRBV11-2 and TRBJ2-7, with D possibly matching TRBD1 (6 bases). The germline CDR1 and CDR2 sequences are SGHAT and FQNNGV. The CDR3 sequence is 12 residues long. Between the trimmed V and J ends, which lost 2 bases and 4 bases, there was a span of 6 bases. Here the CDR3 reads CASSLQGYEQYF. CDR3 sequence (DNA): TGTGCCAGCAGCTTACAGGGGTACGAGCAGTACTTC.

The chain employs TRBV7-2 and TRBJ1-1; D is perhaps TRBD1 (6 bases). Germline loops: CDR1 SGHTA, CDR2 FQGNSA. The CDR3 runs 14 residues. The germline V and J ends were trimmed by 1 base and 1 base, with 7 bases remaining between them. DNA for the CDR3: TGTGCCAGCAGCTTAGGGGGGCGGAACACTGAAGCTTTCTTT. Protein product: CASSLGGRNTEAFF.

V usage is TRBV19 and J usage is TRBJ2-5; 7 bases line up with TRBD1. Losses at the gene ends were 4 bases for V and 2 bases for J; bases not matched to a gene: 1. CDR1 is LNHDA, CDR2 SQIVND, per germline (reference sequence). The CDR3 is 13 amino acids. The CDR3 region is CASSRTGQETQYF. In nucleotides, the CDR3 is TGTGCCAGTAGTAGGACAGGACAAGAGACCCAGTACTTC. The whole variable domain, remainder taken from reference TRBV19 and TRBJ2-5, is DGGITQSPKYLFRKEGQNVTLSCEQNLNHDAMYWYRQDPGQGLRLIYYSQIVNDFQKGDIAEGYSVSREKKESFPLTVTSAQKNPTAFYLCASSRTGQETQYFGPGTRLLVL.

The chain employs TRBV7-9 and TRBJ2-7; D gene ambiguous. This CDR3 comprises 11 residues. Germline V gene data show CDR1 as SEHNR and CDR2 as FQNEAQ (reference sequence). The V end was cut by 8 bases, the J end by 5 bases, with 10 bases between. CDR3 sequence (DNA): TGTGCCAGCCGAGTCGGTGACGAGCAGTACTTC. Translating gives CASRVGDEQYF.

The chain is built from TRBV4-1 and TRBJ2-2; TRBD2 aligns across 13 bases. The CDR3 is 18 residues long. Trimming at V came to 3 bases and at J to 1 base, leaving 5 bases not matched to a gene. CDR1 and CDR2 from the germline V gene are MGHRA and YSYEKL. The CDR3 is CASSHPTSGGKNTGELFF. For the CDR3, the DNA is TGCGCCAGCAGCCACCCGACTAGCGGGGGGAAGAACACCGGGGAGCTGTTTTTT.

Here the CDR3 DNA reads TGTGCCAGCATAGCGGGAGATGGCACAGATACGCAGTATTTT. This gives the protein CASIAGDGTDTQYF. This chain joins TRBV27 and TRBJ2-3; 9 bases map to TRBD2. Looked up from germline, CDR1 is MNHEY and CDR2 is SMNVEV (reference sequence). The CDR3 contains 14 residues. With 7 bases clipped from V and 1 base from J, the junction kept 3 bases outside the gene matches.

The J gene is TRBJ2-7, the V gene TRBV30, with 14 bases aligning to TRBD2. The CDR3 loop spans 13 amino acids. J was trimmed by 8 bases and V by 5 bases; bases with no gene match: 5. Germline CDR1 and CDR2: GTSNPN and SVGIG (reference sequence). The CDR3 coding sequence is TGTGCCTGGCGACTAGCGGGAGGGCCAAAGCAGTACGTC. It yields the protein CAWRLAGGPKQYV.

This clone was picked up a small number of times. The V and J genes are TRBV6-6 and TRBJ2-5; unclear D gene. Trimming removed 2 bases from V and 1 base from J, with 2 bases in between. Per germline, CDR1 MNHNY and CDR2 SVGAGI (reference sequence). This CDR3 region has 12 residues. CDR3 DNA: TGTGCCAGCAGTTACACCCAAGAGACCCAGTACTTC. Translation: CASSYTQETQYF.

This chain links TRBV7-9 with TRBJ1-1; possible D gene TRBD1, 5 bases. Trimming pared 4 bases from V and 4 bases from J, leaving 22 bases between. The CDR3 has 17 residues. Per the germline V gene, CDR1 is SEHNR and CDR2 is FQNEAQ (reference sequence). The CDR3 loop reads CASSSVRPTRGSTEAFF. CDR3 nucleotide sequence: TGTGCCAGCAGCTCCGTGAGGCCAACCCGGGGGAGCACTGAAGCTTTCTTT.

Only one count was recorded for this clone. This chain joins TRBV28 and TRBJ2-2; the D is unclear. This CDR3 spans 12 amino acids. Germline CDR1 is MDHEN and CDR2 is SYDVKM. V shed 7 bases and J shed 8 bases, with 11 bases lying between them. The CDR3 region has the DNA TGTGCCAGCACTTCCCTAGGGGGGGAGCTGTTTTTT. Amino acid sequence: CASTSLGGELFF.